This T cell receptor beta chain stems from a study of cytomegalovirus exposure and HLA in healthy donors. The donors were part of the validation cohort, which consisted of under 150 subjects and was separate from the first cohort of 666 subjects. Regarding the study as a whole: First-cohort TCR clusters tended to co-occur in the roughly 130 validation repertoires, a later analysis found. The listing of 150 to 200 TCR beta chains classed them as cytomegalovirus-associated.

The assay was immunoSEQ multiplex PCR, and TCRdb's table has in-frame clones only and misses some. Among 150,000 to 200,000 clones listed, roughly nine tenths were seen once. A remark on this clone: Its antigen is unidentified.

Trimming removed 5 bases from V and 5 bases from J; junction bases left unmatched: 6. Germline-derived CDR1 and CDR2 are MNHEY and SVGAGI. This CDR3 is built from 14 residues. This TCR was recovered from a man aged 18 to 29 in good health and CMV-seropositive. The J gene is TRBJ2-5, the V gene TRBV6-5; 9 bases are a match to TRBD1. The sample taken for sequencing was PBMCs. This CDR3 reads CASSHRGHEETQYF. The CDR3 coding sequence is TGTGCCAGCAGTCACAGGGGGCATGAGGAGACCCAGTACTTC.